A single sample gave rise to the 13 T cell receptor beta chains below, sequenced in a study of molecular identifiers for immune sequencing clone quantification. A single record per CDR3 protein comes from TCRdb applying MiXCR to the PCR reads. Altogether some 9,000 distinct CDR3 sequences are present, under 15% being singletons, with the ten largest covering roughly 1.5%. The sequencing input was naive CD8+ T cells from blood, with Jurkat cell RNA spiked in. The sample's subset: FACS-sorted CD8+CD4-CCR7+CD45RA+ naive T cells. Receptors were obtained from a human donor in good health. Some libraries in this study had Jurkat cell RNA spiked in.

Many counts were recorded for this clonotype. The rearrangement uses TRBV7-9 and TRBJ2-1; D assignment may be TRBD1 or TRBD2 (5 bases each). The germline V gene encodes CDR1 SEHNR and CDR2 FQNEAQ (reference sequence). The CDR3 has 16 amino acids. The ends were cut back, 5 bases at V and 0 bases at J, with 14 bases in the middle. CDR3 nucleotide sequence: TGTGCCAGCAGCCGAGATGGGGGTAGCTCCTACAATGAGCAGTTCTTC. The encoded protein is CASSRDGGSSYNEQFF.

As regards this clonotype: The CDR3 end shows no conserved phenylalanine or tryptophan, and so a read error is likely. This rearrangement joins TRBV27 to TRBJ2-7, with TRBD1 as a possible D gene (5 bases). Germline CDR1 is MNHEY and CDR2 is SMNVEV (reference sequence). The CDR3 contains 15 residues. Trimming took off 2 bases at V and 5 bases at J, with 16 bases between the two ends. CDR3 nucleotides: TGTGCCAGCAGTTTAGCCGCAGGGCCCCCGCACGAGCAGTACTCC. Its protein product is CASSLAAGPPHEQYS.

Sample share makes this clonotype medium-sized. The rearrangement links TRBV4-1 to TRBJ2-3; D perhaps matches TRBD2 (6 bases). V lost 6 bases, J lost 0 bases, and 13 bases lay in between. Looked up from germline, CDR1 is MGHRA and CDR2 is YSYEKL. The CDR3 has 15 residues. The CDR3 region is CASRAGELSTDTQYF. Here the CDR3 DNA reads TGCGCCAGCAGAGCGGGCGAGTTAAGCACAGATACGCAGTATTTT.

Many counts were recorded for this clonotype. This may come from a read error, since a much larger clone is one base off. Because the CDR3 is missing its conserved closing phenylalanine or tryptophan, this is likely a read error. V and J are TRBV7-8 and TRBJ2-4, with unresolved D. The CDR3 sequence is 14 residues long. CDR1 is SGHVS, CDR2 FQNEAQ, per germline. V shed 4 bases and J shed 0 bases, with 7 bases lying between them. The chain's CDR3 is CASSSSPAKNIQYL. The DNA for the CDR3 is TGTGCCAGCAGCTCGTCCCCAGCCAAAAACATTCAGTACCTC.

This clonotype occurred many times. J is TRBJ1-1 and V is TRBV27, with D perhaps matching TRBD1 (6 bases). V gave up 5 bases and J gave up 4 bases, with 14 bases separating them. CDR1 is MNHEY, CDR2 SMNVEV, per germline (reference sequence). The CDR3 loop spans 14 amino acids. CDR3 in DNA: TGTGCCAGCAGTCCTACAGGGTTGGGCACTGAAGCTTTCTTT. Translating it yields CASSPTGLGTEAFF.

This clonotype has at least ten counts. J is TRBJ2-7 and V is TRBV19, with TRBD2 identical over 8 bases. CDR1 is LNHDA, CDR2 SQIVND, per germline (reference sequence). V was pared by 3 bases and J by 0 bases, with 1 base of the junction left unmatched. This CDR3 has 14 amino acids. CDR3 protein: CASSITSGSYEQYF. In DNA form, the CDR3 reads TGTGCCAGTAGTATCACTAGCGGCTCCTACGAGCAGTACTTC.

This clonotype was observed many times. The genes are TRBV7-3 and TRBJ2-7, with D perhaps assigned TRBD1 or TRBD2 (5 bases each). The CDR3 extends over 14 amino acids. The V gene lost 5 bases and the J gene lost 2 bases, with 13 bases spanning the gap. Per germline, CDR1 SGHTA and CDR2 FQGTGA. This CDR3 is CASSPGTGTYEQYF. For the CDR3, the DNA is TGTGCCAGCAGCCCCGGGACGGGAACCTACGAGCAGTACTTC.

This clonotype showed up many times. This CDR3 is CASSSGQGRQPQHF. The CDR3 DNA reads as TGTGCCAGCAGTTCGGGACAGGGAAGGCAGCCCCAGCATTTT. The chain carries TRBV28 and TRBJ1-5, with 9 bases identical to TRBD1. This CDR3 region has 14 residues. V shed 4 bases and J 7 bases; nucleotides not matched to a gene: 5. The germline gives CDR1 MDHEN, CDR2 SYDVKM.

Judged by abundance, this clonotype is medium-sized. This chain's CDR3 is CSAGTIEETQYF. The CDR3 DNA sequence: TGCAGCGCCGGGACTATCGAAGAGACCCAGTACTTC. This chain links TRBV29-1 with TRBJ2-5, with 7 bases fitting TRBD2. V shed 7 bases, J shed 3 bases, and the junction held 5 bases outside the gene matches. Germline loops: CDR1 SQVTM, CDR2 ANQGSEA. There are 12 residues in the CDR3.

By frequency in the sample, this clonotype is medium-sized. The DNA for the CDR3 is TGTGCCAGCAGTTACAGGACGGATGAGCAGTTCTTC. It is translated as CASSYRTDEQFF. The gene calls are TRBV6-6 and TRBJ2-1; D uncertain. The CDR3 totals 12 residues. V shed 2 bases and J shed 8 bases, with 7 bases lying between them. CDR1 is MNHNY, CDR2 SVGAGI, per germline (reference sequence).

The gene calls are TRBV2 and TRBJ2-5; a weak D match, TRBD1 (5 bases). Trimming removed 2 bases from V and 5 bases from J, with 12 bases in between. This CDR3 region has 14 residues. CDR1 and CDR2 (germline): SNHLY, FYNNEI. This CDR3 reads CASSERGSHETQYF. The CDR3 region has the DNA TGTGCCAGCAGTGAAAGGGGCAGCCACGAGACCCAGTACTTC.

This clonotype was seen ten or more times. The V and J genes are TRBV10-2 and TRBJ2-7; the D gene is possibly TRBD2 (6 bases). V shed 6 bases and J shed 3 bases, with 21 bases lying between them. The CDR3 contains 16 residues. Germline V lookup: CDR1 WSHSY, CDR2 SAAADI. The CDR3 region is CASRSSGLIPGYEQYF. In nucleotides, the CDR3 is TGCGCCAGCAGATCCTCGGGACTCATACCCGGCTACGAGCAGTACTTC.

This clonotype is labeled as medium-sized (0.01 to 0.1%). The chain uses TRBV6-5 and TRBJ2-2, with 7 bases that match TRBD2. Germline V gives CDR1 MNHEY, CDR2 SVGAGI. The trim removed 2 bases at V and 6 bases at J, leaving 0 bases unmatched. This CDR3 is 13 amino acids long. CDR3 loop: CASSYGGAGELFF. The CDR3 bases are TGTGCCAGCAGTTACGGGGGGGCCGGGGAGCTGTTTTTT.